Below, 20 T cell receptor beta chains from the same sample are listed, as sequenced in a study of CD4 T cells in relation to SARS-CoV-2 and coronaviruses. The repertoire was sequenced with immunoSEQ multiplex PCR; TCRdb's copy has only in-frame clones and lacks some. The top ten hold around 29% of the sample, which has around 15,000 clones, 82% seen once. These receptors are not linked to any known antigen. Before the COVID-19 pandemic, during about 2010-2018, CD4+ T cells were taken from unexposed donors. Isolation of CD4+ T cells took place after approximately 11 days in culture. The specimen was CD4+ T cells from PBMCs, cultured in vitro. The origin of the receptors is a human donor in good health.

This chain links TRBV12-3 or TRBV12-4 with TRBJ2-1, with D unresolved. The CDR3 spans 13 residues. Trimming cost V 4 bases and J 6 bases, with 10 bases left between them. Here the CDR3 reads CASSSGPANEQFF. Written as DNA, the CDR3 is TGTGCCAGCAGTTCGGGCCCTGCCAATGAGCAGTTCTTC.

This chain uses TRBV2 with TRBJ1-5; 10 nucleotides line up with TRBD1. CDR3 length: 15 residues. Germline V gives CDR1 SNHLY, CDR2 FYNNEI. The V and J ends lost 7 bases and 2 bases, in that order; junction bases with no gene match: 5. Here the CDR3 DNA reads TGTGCCAGCAAGCGGGACAGGGGAGGCAATCAGCCCCAGCATTTT. It translates to CASKRDRGGNQPQHF.

This sequence joins TRBV29-1 and TRBJ2-3; 7 bases map to TRBD2. V gave up 5 bases and J gave up 0 bases; unmatched junction bases: 5. CDR1 is SQVTM and CDR2 is ANQGSEA in the germline V gene. The CDR3 sequence is 14 residues long. In DNA, the CDR3 is TGCAGCGTTTTGTATAGCGGGAGCACAGATACGCAGTATTTT. It is translated as CSVLYSGSTDTQYF.

The chain recombines TRBV5-4 with TRBJ2-5; a weak D match, TRBD2 (5 bases). V shed 0 bases and J shed 2 bases, with 5 bases lying between them. The germline V gene encodes CDR1 SGHNT and CDR2 YYREEE (reference sequence). The CDR3 is made up of 13 amino acids. The CDR3 DNA is TGTGCCAGCAGCTTGGGGACTCAAGAGACCCAGTACTTC. This codes for CASSLGTQETQYF.

The CDR3 reads CASSEGEANYGYTF. As DNA, the CDR3 is TGTGCCAGCAGTGAAGGAGAAGCTAACTATGGCTACACCTTC. The chain has TRBV2 and TRBJ1-2; D not resolved. CDR1 is SNHLY and CDR2 is FYNNEI in the germline V gene. This CDR3 has 14 amino acids. Trimming cost V 1 base and J 0 bases, with 6 bases left between them.

The chain employs TRBV5-1 and TRBJ2-7, with 8 bases identical to TRBD2. Unmatched junction bases numbered 9, after V lost 4 bases and J lost 6 bases. Germline V gene data show CDR1 as SGHRS and CDR2 as YFSETQ. This CDR3 is 14 amino acids long. The CDR3 here is CASSLDSGLAEQYF. As DNA, the CDR3 is TGCGCCAGCAGCCTGGACTCAGGACTAGCCGAGCAGTACTTC. The full variable domain, completed using reference TRBV5-1 and TRBJ2-7, is KAGVTQTPRYLIKTRGQQVTLSCSPISGHRSVSWYQQTPGQGLQFLFEYFSETQRNKGNFPGRFSGRQFSNSRSEMNVSTLELGDSALYLCASSLDSGLAEQYFGPGTRLTVT.

This clone was observed once. The chain couples TRBV11-3 to TRBJ2-1; the match to TRBD2 covers 7 bases. CDR1 is SGHNT, CDR2 YENEEA, per germline. CDR3 size: 16 residues. V shed 0 bases, J shed 4 bases, and the junction held 6 bases outside the gene matches. This chain's CDR3 is CASSLEGAGLYNEQFF. CDR3 bases: TGTGCCAGCAGCTTAGAGGGAGCGGGGCTATACAATGAGCAGTTCTTC.

The genes are TRBV2 and TRBJ1-2, with TRBD1 identical over 7 bases. The CDR3 extends over 10 amino acids. J was trimmed by 8 bases and V by 6 bases; bases with no gene match: 0. From germline, CDR1 is SNHLY and CDR2 FYNNEI. CDR3 sequence reads: CASRQGGYTF. The CDR3 coding sequence is TGTGCCAGCAGACAGGGGGGCTACACCTTC.

The rearrangement links TRBV12-3 or TRBV12-4 to TRBJ1-5; D not resolved. The CDR3 covers 12 residues. V dropped 0 bases and J dropped 9 bases, with 6 bases sitting between them. CDR3 nucleotide sequence: TGTGCCAGCAGTTTAGCCGGTGGGCCCCAGCATTTT. Translated: CASSLAGGPQHF.

DNA of the CDR3: TGTGCCAGCAGTTACGGGGGCCAGGGAAGGGAGCAGTACTTC. Translating gives CASSYGGQGREQYF. The rearrangement uses TRBV6-2 or TRBV6-3 and TRBJ2-7, with D perhaps matching TRBD1 (6 bases). This CDR3 spans 14 amino acids. Trimming stripped 2 bases from V and 7 bases from J, with 15 bases between. Germline CDR1 and CDR2: MNHEY and SVGEGT.

This clone was counted a single time. The chain links TRBV10-3 to TRBJ2-7, with D hard to call. Germline V lookup: CDR1 ENHRY, CDR2 SYGVKD. The germline V and J ends were trimmed by 2 bases and 3 bases, with 5 bases remaining between them. CDR3 length equals 12 residues. The CDR3 loop is CAISEMDYEQYF. CDR3 nucleotide sequence: TGTGCCATCAGTGAGATGGACTACGAGCAGTACTTC.

The V gene is TRBV11-2, the J gene TRBJ2-7; 7 bases agree with TRBD1. There are 13 residues in the CDR3. Germline loops: CDR1 SGHAT, CDR2 FQNNGV. V lost 6 bases, J lost 3 bases, and 5 bases stayed unmatched. In nucleotides, the CDR3 is TGTGCCAGCAGAACGACAGGGTTCTACGAGCAGTACTTC. The encoded protein is CASRTTGFYEQYF.

The count of this clone is one. This rearrangement joins TRBV5-1 to TRBJ2-3; perhaps TRBD2 as D (6 bases). This CDR3 region has 15 residues. V dropped 5 bases and J dropped 3 bases, with 16 bases sitting between them. CDR1 is SGHRS, CDR2 YFSETQ, per germline. The CDR3 DNA is TGCGCCAGCAGTGGGTGGCGACTAGGGACAGATACGCAGTATTTT. Its protein is CASSGWRLGTDTQYF.

This rearrangement joins TRBV7-8 to TRBJ1-1; maybe TRBD1 (6 bases). The CDR3 runs 15 residues. With 5 bases removed from V and 1 base from J, the gap between germline ends came to 14 bases. The germline V gene has CDR1 SGHVS and CDR2 FQNEAQ. CDR3 in amino acids: CASSRDRTKNTEAFF. The CDR3 region has the DNA TGTGCCAGCAGCCGAGACAGGACTAAGAACACTGAAGCTTTCTTT.

V is TRBV7-9 and J is TRBJ1-2; a weak D match, TRBD1 (5 bases). V lost 1 base to trimming and J lost 3 bases, with 9 bases between them. The germline CDR1 and CDR2 sequences are SEHNR and FQNEAQ (reference sequence). CDR3 size: 14 residues. CDR3 in amino acids: CASSLGEGHYGYTF. The CDR3, as DNA: TGTGCCAGCAGCTTAGGGGAGGGACACTATGGCTACACCTTC.

This clone was recorded a few times. The rearrangement joins TRBV6-2 or TRBV6-3 to TRBJ2-7, with a tentative D call TRBD1 (5 bases). The germline V and J ends were trimmed by 3 bases and 2 bases, with 11 bases remaining between them. CDR3 size: 14 residues. Looked up from germline, CDR1 is MNHEY and CDR2 is SVGEGT. CDR3 nucleotide sequence: TGTGCCAGCAGTTATTCCTGGGGCGCCTACGAGCAGTACTTC. Residues: CASSYSWGAYEQYF.

The chain employs TRBV5-1 and TRBJ2-2; TRBD1 or TRBD2 may be the D gene (5 bases each). Deletions cut 4 bases from V and 6 bases from J, with 13 bases between. Germline V gives CDR1 SGHRS, CDR2 YFSETQ. The CDR3 is made up of 14 amino acids. The CDR3 sequence: CASSQGTRAGELFF. DNA of the CDR3: TGCGCCAGCAGCCAAGGGACCCGGGCCGGGGAGCTGTTTTTT.

The chain has TRBV18 and TRBJ1-4; no reliable D call. The CDR3 length is 16 residues. V was cut by 0 bases and J by 8 bases, with 16 bases left in between. The V gene's germline CDR1 is KGHSH and CDR2 LQKENI. The CDR3 bases are TGTGCCAGCTCACCACCCGGAAAGGGAGGGTCGGAAAAACTGTTTTTT. Translation: CASSPPGKGGSEKLFF.

Here the CDR3 DNA reads TGCGCCAGCGCAAAAACCGGACCCCCAGCCGAAAAACTGTTTTTT. It yields the protein CASAKTGPPAEKLFF. This sequence joins TRBV4-3 and TRBJ1-4; D is ambiguous. V shed 8 bases and J shed 8 bases, with 21 bases lying between them. The CDR3 consists of 15 residues. Germline values: CDR1 LGHNA, CDR2 YSLEER.

The chain recombines TRBV5-1 with TRBJ2-4, with no clear D. Germline V lookup: CDR1 SGHRS, CDR2 YFSETQ. Trimming took 4 bases from V and 1 from J, leaving 15 bases between them. This CDR3 spans 16 amino acids. The DNA for the CDR3 is TGCGCCAGCAGCCTTAGTAGTTGGGCGGCCAAAAACATTCAGTACTTC. Translating gives CASSLSSWAAKNIQYF.